This T cell receptor (beta chain) was observed in a study of T cell responses to AZD1222 COVID-19 vaccine. Study as a whole: Combined were second doses at about 4 or about 12 weeks. Points from the study as a whole: Spike as a whole was targeted by vaccine-associated CD4 TCRs, dominant at 160-218 and 743-854. Donors in the cohort were predominantly white British and more often female, and clonal diversity was possibly underestimated.

Worth noting for this clone: Antigen unknown.

TCRdb's copy holds only in-frame clones and misses some; the assay was immunoSEQ multiplex PCR. The sample records 140,000 or so clones, 80% to 90% being singletons. Germline V gene sequence: CDR1 SGHRS, CDR2 YFSETQ. The V end was cut by 5 bases, the J end by 1 base, with 9 bases between. The CDR3 length is 14 residues. Sequencing used peripheral blood, obtained on day 0 of AZD1222 vaccination. The rearrangement uses TRBV5-1 and TRBJ2-2; the D is unclear. This receptor was taken from an adult in good health. Here the CDR3 DNA reads TGCGCCAGCAGGCTGAACATGAACACCGGGGAGCTGTTTTTT. It codes for CASRLNMNTGELFF.